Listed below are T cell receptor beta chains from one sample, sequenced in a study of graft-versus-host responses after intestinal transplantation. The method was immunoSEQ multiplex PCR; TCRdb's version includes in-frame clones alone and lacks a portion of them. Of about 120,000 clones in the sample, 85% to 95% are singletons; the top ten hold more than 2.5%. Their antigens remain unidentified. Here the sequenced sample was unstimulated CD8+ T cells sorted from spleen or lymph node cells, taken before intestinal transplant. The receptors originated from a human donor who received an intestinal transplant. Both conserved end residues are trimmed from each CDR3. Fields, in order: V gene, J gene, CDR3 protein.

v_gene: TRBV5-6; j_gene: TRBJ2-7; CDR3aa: ASSQTGAREQY
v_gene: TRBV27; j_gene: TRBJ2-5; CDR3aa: ASSYASGERQETQY
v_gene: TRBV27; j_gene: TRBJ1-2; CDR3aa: ASSSDSYGYT
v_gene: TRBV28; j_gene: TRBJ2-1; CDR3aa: ASCLAGVVSSYNEQF
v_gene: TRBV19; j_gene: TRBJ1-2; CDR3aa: ASSIPGYYGYT
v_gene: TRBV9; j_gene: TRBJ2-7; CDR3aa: ASSVDLAGTYEQY
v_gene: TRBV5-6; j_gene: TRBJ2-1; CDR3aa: ASSLLTSGHNEQF
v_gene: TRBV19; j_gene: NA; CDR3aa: ATKLGQGASEQY
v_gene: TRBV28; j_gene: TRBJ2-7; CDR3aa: ASSFEQSYEQY
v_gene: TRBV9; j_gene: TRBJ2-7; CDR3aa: ASSSITGLAGSEQY
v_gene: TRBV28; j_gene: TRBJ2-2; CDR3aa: ASSTTPTGELF
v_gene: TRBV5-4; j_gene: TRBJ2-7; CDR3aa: ASSSSDSTGGYEQY
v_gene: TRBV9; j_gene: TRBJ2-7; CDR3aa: ASSDNRDASSYEQY
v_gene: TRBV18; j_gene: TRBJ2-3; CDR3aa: ASSPLETGDSDTQY
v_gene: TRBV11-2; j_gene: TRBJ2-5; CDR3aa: ASSDPEGNQETQY
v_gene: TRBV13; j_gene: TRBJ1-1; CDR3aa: ASSLGRQGAGEAF
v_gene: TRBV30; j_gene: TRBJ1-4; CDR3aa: AWTGLMDEKLF
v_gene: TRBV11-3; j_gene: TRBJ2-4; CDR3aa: ASMSSGNIQY
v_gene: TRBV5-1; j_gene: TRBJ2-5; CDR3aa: ASSLGRDFQETQY
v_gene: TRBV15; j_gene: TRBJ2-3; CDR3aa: ATSRDRTISSTDTQY
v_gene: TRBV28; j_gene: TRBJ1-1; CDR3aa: ASSLSTEAF
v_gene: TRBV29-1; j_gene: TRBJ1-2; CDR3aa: SVEPTWNYGYT
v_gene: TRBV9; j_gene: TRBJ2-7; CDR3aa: ASSVAEGGPYEQY
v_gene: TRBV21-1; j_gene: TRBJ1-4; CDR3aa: ASSKAKDTLNEKLF
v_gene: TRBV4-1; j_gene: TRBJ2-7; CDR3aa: ASSPTDRTYEQY
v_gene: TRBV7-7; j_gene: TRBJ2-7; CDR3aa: ASSPGTGAFYEQY
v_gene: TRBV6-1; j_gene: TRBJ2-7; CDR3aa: ASRDRAYEQY
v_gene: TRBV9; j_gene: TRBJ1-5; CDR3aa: ASSVASEQPQH
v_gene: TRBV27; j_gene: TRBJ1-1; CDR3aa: ASSPQGTLKGF
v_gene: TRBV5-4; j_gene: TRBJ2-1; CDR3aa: ASISGLAGDNEQF
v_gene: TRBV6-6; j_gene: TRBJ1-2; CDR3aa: ASSYVGAAGIGGYT
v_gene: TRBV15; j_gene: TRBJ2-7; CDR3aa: ATSRERGENYEQY
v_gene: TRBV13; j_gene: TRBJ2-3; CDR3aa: ASSLGRGRYDTQY
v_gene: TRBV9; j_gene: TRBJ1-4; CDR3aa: ASSVGPARTELF
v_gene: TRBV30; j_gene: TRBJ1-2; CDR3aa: ASSRWDRVNYGYT
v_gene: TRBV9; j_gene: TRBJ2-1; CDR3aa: ASSVVGVRDNEQF
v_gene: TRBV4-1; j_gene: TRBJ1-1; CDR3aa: ASSPGDRGQENTEAF
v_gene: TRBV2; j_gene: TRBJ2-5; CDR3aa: ASREETQY
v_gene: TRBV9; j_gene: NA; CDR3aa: ASSDRDSTYEQY
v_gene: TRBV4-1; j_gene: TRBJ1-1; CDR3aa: ASSPGVGQNTEAF
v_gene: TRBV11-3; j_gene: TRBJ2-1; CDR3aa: ASSRRGQEQF
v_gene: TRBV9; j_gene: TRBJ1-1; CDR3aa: ASSPGVNTEAF